Below, one T cell receptor (beta chain) is given with its context. This clone came up once. The clone's antigen remains unknown. No qualities accompany the bases; no much larger clone lies one base away. The method behind the library was the immunoSEQ multiplex PCR assay. For the multiplex PCR, a mixture combining 60 forward primers for TCR Vbeta segments and 13 reverse primers for TCR Jbeta segments was used. Amplification of the CDR3 region of rearranged TCR beta genes was performed with a multiplex PCR assay on genomic DNA. Amplified TCR beta libraries were sequenced as 87-base-pair reads on the Illumina HiSeq System. Processing in the source paper ran as follows. A later analysis counted approximately 74 million unique TCR beta chains across the 700 or so repertoires, and around 9.9 million of these chains were shared by at least two donors. To remove PCR and sequencing errors, raw reads were error-corrected and collapsed into unique sequences using a nearest-neighbor algorithm that merged closely related sequences. CDR3 sequences were aligned to IMGT reference sequences to assign V, D and J gene segments. Each retained sequence needed at least a six-nucleotide match to both a V gene segment and a J gene segment. A rearrangement was called productive if the CDR3 had no stop codons and remained in frame with V and J, and every other rearrangement was called non-productive. CDR3 was defined by IMGT convention, running from the second conserved V-encoded cysteine to the conserved J-encoded phenylalanine. Sequences without an unambiguous match to a single V gene segment were excluded from the earlier analysis of a few hundred of the donors. An earlier analysis of 550 to 650 of the donors classified V segments as functional when productive rearrangements were above 56.7% and as segregating when the standard deviation between donors was above 5%. A statistical classification framework was built to diagnose cytomegalovirus status from the catalog of TCR beta chain sequences. In a later analysis, TCR nucleotide sequences were compared against IMGT/GENE-DB human TR gene sequences so that V and J genes could be assigned. In a later analysis, CDR3 sequences and most-parsimonious VDJ recombination scenarios were assigned using the TCRdist pipeline. In a later analysis, every TCR beta chain was defined by the combination of its CDR3 amino acid sequence and its V-gene family, and reads without a unique V-gene family were dropped. To address suspected cross-contamination and a sequencing artifact, a later analysis removed 450 to 700 highly shared, low-generation-probability nucleotide sequences. For each public chain, a later analysis derived a clonal expansion index from normalized ranks of inferred template counts within each repertoire. In a later analysis, generation probabilities were computed with a VDJ recombination model fitted to out-of-frame rearrangements, and the resulting probabilities were checked against IGoR. A later analysis scored TCR-TCR, TCR-HLA and TCR-CMV co-occurrence with hypergeometric tests, applying a repertoire-size bias correction to TCR pairs. False discovery rates were estimated in a later analysis by permuting HLA or CMV assignments 20 times. In a later analysis, co-occurring TCRs were grouped with DBSCAN, and TCRdist sequence similarity was added when clustering was performed within HLA-allele-positive subsets. Co-occurrence clustering excluded repertoires with fewer than 30,000 or more than 120,000 public chains, plus five with anomalous nucleotide sharing. This is the immuneACCESS table as TCRdb keeps it, with only in-frame sequences that have V and J called. A part of the clones is gone; compared with another copy, unresolved V genes explain less than half, and the rest is unexplained. The V and J calls and clone size come from that table; D and trimming were worked out from the DNA. The sample table holds around 190,000 clones, of which around 77% were seen once. The ten largest clones take up 2% to 2.5% of the sample.

This sample is part of a study of cytomegalovirus exposure and HLA in healthy donors (dated by TCRdb to about 2017). Background on the whole study: An earlier analysis of approximately 600 of the donors reported about 250 Gb of sequence data and some 100 million unique TCR beta sequences from roughly 180 million T cells. Of the 300 to 500 genotyped donors, 65% to 90% were placed in the genetic ancestry cluster associated with self-reported Caucasian donors. Among several hundred genotyped donors of the cohort, an average of about 240,000 unique TCR beta nucleotide sequences was sequenced per donor, of which roughly 18% were non-productive. In a later genetic analysis, genome-wide SNP genotypes for about 65% of the roughly 700 donors were used, and that subset was treated as a discovery cohort. Every discovery cohort repertoire had been produced on one sequencing platform. Donor age, sex, ethnicity and CMV serostatus were compiled together with the repertoire data. Class I and class II HLA loci were covered by the typing at four-digit resolution. The study aimed to test whether signatures of past pathogen exposure could be identified by cataloging public T cell receptors. Typing coverage varied by locus: roughly 620-630 donors for A, B, C, DRB1 and DQB1; roughly 560 for DQA1; about 590 for DPA1; approximately 490 for DPB1. Roughly 300 gigabases of sequencing data and roughly 90 million unique TCR sequences were included in an early release covering around 600 HLA-typed donors. To predict cytomegalovirus infection status, the study brought together high-throughput TCR immunosequencing, statistical association of individual TCRs with disease status, and machine learning. A separate validation cohort of roughly 130 different subjects was used in addition to the roughly 670-subject first cohort. Rather than drawing on any new phenotypic data, the later analysis identified candidate immune exposures from TCR beta sequences and the way those sequences occurred across donors. In an earlier analysis of 500 to 650 of the donors, high-throughput TCR beta sequencing was used to judge whether each TCR beta V gene segment behaved as functional or pseudogenic. In a later analysis, previously published TCR beta repertoires from some 640 donors were re-analyzed and high-resolution HLA genotyping was added so that TCR occurrence patterns could be studied. The study used immunosequencing to profile the T cell repertoires of approximately 640 subjects and linked those repertoires to cytomegalovirus serostatus. Four to six DR-DQ haplotypes were handled as single units for association and clustering, since linkage in the cohort was strong.

In total, more than 500 healthy bone marrow donors made up the cohort. At the time of sampling, every cohort member was nominally healthy, though immune exposures that went unrecorded were likely present. The donor was CMV seronegative and belonged to the group of over 350 seronegative cohort members. A peripheral blood sample was provided by each donor, and peripheral blood mononuclear cells were used for TCR beta sequencing. The Qiagen DNeasy Blood Extraction Kit was used to extract genomic DNA from the blood cell samples. General conclusions and limits of the study: The classifier was reported to diagnose cytomegalovirus status with high specificity and sensitivity in both the original cohort and the validation cohort. Linkage disequilibrium might explain the correlated functional status among segregating V segments, but an unknown experimental factor could not be excluded. Compared with the roughly 670-donor mean, donors in an Asian-associated ancestry cluster had fewer N-insertions in productive TCRs, according to a later genetic analysis. The authors suggested that the approach could potentially be extended to other disease states and immunological phenotypes. Across donors, most TCR sequences were observed very rarely, whereas some public TCRs were present in many individuals. V-gene and J-gene trimming of TCR beta chains was associated with a missense DCLRE1C variant in a later genetic analysis, and the association was replicated in an independent cohort. Assigning TCR associations to individual alleles was difficult when HLA alleles, especially DR and DQ, strongly co-occurred. According to a later analysis, parvovirus B19, influenza, CMV and Epstein-Barr virus appeared linked to several top co-occurrence clusters. Some IMGT-functional V segments, including TRBV6-2 and TRBV6-3, could not be distinguished by the 87-base-pair reads and were therefore excluded. A cluster of highly shared sequence variants was judged likely to be a technical artifact of the sequencing pipeline. At a false discovery rate of 0.05, a later analysis linked roughly 17,000 TCR beta sequences to specific HLA alleles. The cohort was sequenced for TCR beta chains only, and without alpha or paired-chain data the features that could be detected were limited. Compared with equally common non-associated chains, HLA-associated TCR beta chains in a later analysis were more clonally expanded and had lower generation probabilities. A further reported finding was that TCR beta sequences accurately predicted the HLA-A and HLA-B alleles for most subjects in the first cohort. Presence/absence analyses assumed roughly uniform sequencing depth across donors, an assumption that may not hold. A later analysis found that most CMV-associated TCR beta chains appeared HLA-restricted, with HLA associations seemingly driven largely by CMV exposure. In an earlier analysis of some 540 of the donors, most TCR beta V segments appeared in productive rearrangements about 87% or about 30% of the time, broadly matching IMGT annotations. In vitro tests confirmed that a few of the cytomegalovirus-associated TCR beta chains recognize cytomegalovirus antigens. The study gave a list of about 170 TCR beta chains associated with cytomegalovirus. Because counts were too low, some 16 rarely observed V segments, including chromosome 9 orphons, were excluded from the earlier analysis of under 650 of the donors. According to a later analysis, TCR association rates differed among HLA loci, with DRB1 alleles showing the most associated TCRs and HLA-C alleles showing the fewest. Because some donors lacked HLA typing at each locus, the association tests relied only on the typed subset. Immune exposure information for the cohort was limited to CMV serostatus.

Taken from the germline V gene (reference sequence), the CDR1 and CDR2 loops are MNHEY and SMNVEV. The CDR3 has 14 amino acids, counting the end cysteine and phenylalanine. The entry retains the CDR3 DNA only, 42 bases that are in frame from base 1. Trimming removed 2 bases from V and 0 bases from J, leaving 6 bases between the germline ends. Sample: PBMCs. The sequence was obtained from a man in his 60s in good health and CMV-seronegative. The rearrangement joined TRBV27 to TRBJ2-3; TRBD2 could be the D gene, as 5 bases match. The CDR3 reads as follows: CASSLGLSTDTQYF. The DNA reads TGTGCCAGCAGTTTAGGACTGAGCACAGATACGCAGTATTTT.